Below are 13 T cell receptor beta chains sequenced from a single sample in a study of blood T cell repertoires in COVID-19 (dated by TCRdb to about 2020). Libraries were built with the immunoSEQ multiplex PCR assay. Entries here come from immuneACCESS through TCRdb and include only in-frame sequences with V and J called. Some clones fail to appear in such tables; in the studies checked, an unresolved V gene covers under half of the shortfall, and the cause of the remainder is unknown. This sample holds fewer than 250,000 clones; 83% were observed only once. 5.5% of the sample is held by the ten biggest clonotypes. What was sequenced was peripheral blood. These receptors were collected from a human donor in a cohort sampled during active COVID-19.

This clone was seen once. V gene TRBV18 combines with J gene TRBJ2-5; D ambiguous. The CDR3 runs 12 residues. The V end was cut by 2 bases, the J end by 5 bases, with 6 bases between. Germline CDR1 is KGHSH and CDR2 is LQKENI. The CDR3 region has the DNA TGTGCCAGCTCACCATTCAGTGAGACCCAGTACTTC. This codes for CASSPFSETQYF.

The rearrangement links TRBV30 to TRBJ2-7; 11 bases agree with TRBD1. This CDR3 is 15 amino acids long. The V and J ends lost 2 bases and 5 bases, in that order; junction bases with no gene match: 8. The V gene's germline CDR1 is GTSNPN and CDR2 SVGIG (reference sequence). The CDR3 region has the DNA TGTGCCTGGAGTATACCGGGACAGGGGGATGACGAGCAGTACTTC. Protein product: CAWSIPGQGDDEQYF.

The table lists this clone with a count of one. The chain joins TRBV30 to TRBJ2-2; a weak D match, TRBD1 (6 bases). CDR3 size: 14 residues. Looked up from germline, CDR1 is GTSNPN and CDR2 is SVGIG (reference sequence). V was shortened by 3 bases and J by 1 base, with 9 bases between the two germline ends. The CDR3 DNA follows: TGTGCCTGGAGGAAGACAGGGAACACCGGGGAGCTGTTTTTT. Translating it yields CAWRKTGNTGELFF.

V gene TRBV25-1 combines with J gene TRBJ2-3, with 8 bases aligning to TRBD1. The CDR3 loop spans 14 amino acids. The junction had 3 bases not matched to a gene; V was cut back by 4 bases and J by 3 bases. Germline V gives CDR1 MGHDK, CDR2 SYGVNS. The CDR3 region is CASSGGQGTDTQYF. CDR3 bases: TGTGCCAGCAGTGGAGGACAGGGTACAGATACGCAGTATTTT.

The table lists this clone with a few counts. The chain carries TRBV6-5 and TRBJ2-7, with 7 bases that match TRBD1. CDR3 size: 15 residues. Germline CDR1 MNHEY, CDR2 SVGAGI. V was pared by 0 bases and J by 0 bases, with 2 bases of the junction left unmatched. Written as DNA, the CDR3 is TGTGCCAGCAGTTACTCCGGGACAGACTCCTACGAGCAGTACTTC. This translates into CASSYSGTDSYEQYF.

The chain recombines TRBV28 with TRBJ1-6; 10 bases line up with TRBD1. V shed 7 bases and J 11 bases; nucleotides not matched to a gene: 5. The CDR3 spans 13 residues. The V gene's germline CDR1 is MDHEN and CDR2 SYDVKM. In DNA, the CDR3 is TGTGCCAGCATCCCGGGACAGGGGACACCCCTCCACTTT. Protein: CASIPGQGTPLHF.

The chain joins TRBV11-2 to TRBJ2-3, with TRBD1 as a possible D gene (6 bases). Germline V gene data show CDR1 as SGHAT and CDR2 as FQNNGV. Trimming removed 3 bases from V and 2 bases from J, with 9 bases in between. This CDR3 is 14 amino acids long. CDR3 protein: CASSLTGHTDTQYF. In DNA, the CDR3 is TGTGCCAGCAGCTTGACAGGACACACAGATACGCAGTATTTT.

The chain combines TRBV5-1 with TRBJ2-7, with 9 bases aligning to TRBD1. The trim removed 7 bases at V and 2 bases at J, leaving 7 bases unmatched. CDR3 length: 14 residues. Germline loops: CDR1 SGHRS, CDR2 YFSETQ. The CDR3 DNA follows: TGCGCCAGCGCCGGGACAGGGTTTACCTACGAGCAGTACTTC. Translated, it gives CASAGTGFTYEQYF.

V is TRBV19 and J is TRBJ1-3, with 7 bases identical to TRBD1. The CDR3 covers 14 residues. The V gene end was trimmed by 7 bases and the J gene end by 0 bases; junction bases not matched to a gene: 3. Germline V gene data show CDR1 as LNHDA and CDR2 as SQIVND (reference sequence). This CDR3 reads CASNGQASGNTIYF. The CDR3 nucleotides are TGTGCCAGTAACGGACAGGCCTCTGGAAACACCATATATTTT.

This chain joins TRBV28 and TRBJ1-6; D possibly corresponds to TRBD1 (6 bases). Germline V CDR1 and CDR2: MDHEN, SYDVKM. V was pared by 5 bases and J by 9 bases, with 20 bases between. The CDR3 totals 16 residues. CDR3 sequence (DNA): TGTGCCAGCAGTCCCCGGGGGGGGCGGGGAAGTTCACCCCTCCACTTT. This translates into CASSPRGGRGSSPLHF.

V and J are TRBV24-1 and TRBJ2-5, with TRBD1 matching over 7 bases. Germline CDR1 is KGHDR and CDR2 is SFDVKD. The CDR3 consists of 16 residues. V lost 4 bases to trimming and J lost 4 bases; unmatched junction nucleotides: 11. CDR3 protein: CATSDPPQTGIETQYF. CDR3 bases: TGTGCCACCAGTGACCCGCCCCAGACAGGGATAGAGACCCAGTACTTC.

The chain is built from TRBV6-5 and TRBJ1-2, with D possibly matching TRBD1 (5 bases). There are 14 residues in the CDR3. The V gene lost 2 bases and the J gene lost 1 base, with 8 bases spanning the gap. The germline gives CDR1 MNHEY, CDR2 SVGAGI. This CDR3 reads CASSYGAVNYGYTF. CDR3 in DNA: TGTGCCAGCAGTTACGGGGCAGTTAACTATGGCTACACCTTC.

V is TRBV23-1 and J is TRBJ1-2, with D hard to call. TRBV23-1 carries the ORF label, with uncertain function. The ends were cut back, 0 bases at V and 3 bases at J, with 14 bases in the middle. The CDR3 spans 16 residues. The CDR3 here is CASSQSQVCIYYGYTF. The CDR3, as DNA: TGCGCCAGCAGTCAATCCCAGGTATGCATCTACTATGGCTACACCTTC.